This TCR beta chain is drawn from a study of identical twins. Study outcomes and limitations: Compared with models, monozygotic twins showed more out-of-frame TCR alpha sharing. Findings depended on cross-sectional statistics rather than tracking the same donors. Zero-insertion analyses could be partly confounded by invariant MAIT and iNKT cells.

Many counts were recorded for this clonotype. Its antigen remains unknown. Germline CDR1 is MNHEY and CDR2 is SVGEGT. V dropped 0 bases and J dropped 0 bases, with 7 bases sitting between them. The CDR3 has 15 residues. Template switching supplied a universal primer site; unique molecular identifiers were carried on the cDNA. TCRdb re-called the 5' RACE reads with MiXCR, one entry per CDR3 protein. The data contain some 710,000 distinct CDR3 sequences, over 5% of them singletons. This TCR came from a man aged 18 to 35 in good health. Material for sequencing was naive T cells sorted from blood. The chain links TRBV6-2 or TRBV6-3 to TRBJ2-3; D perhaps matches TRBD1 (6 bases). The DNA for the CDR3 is TGTGCCAGCAGTTACTCCCAGGGGAGCACAGATACGCAGTATTTT. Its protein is CASSYSQGSTDTQYF.